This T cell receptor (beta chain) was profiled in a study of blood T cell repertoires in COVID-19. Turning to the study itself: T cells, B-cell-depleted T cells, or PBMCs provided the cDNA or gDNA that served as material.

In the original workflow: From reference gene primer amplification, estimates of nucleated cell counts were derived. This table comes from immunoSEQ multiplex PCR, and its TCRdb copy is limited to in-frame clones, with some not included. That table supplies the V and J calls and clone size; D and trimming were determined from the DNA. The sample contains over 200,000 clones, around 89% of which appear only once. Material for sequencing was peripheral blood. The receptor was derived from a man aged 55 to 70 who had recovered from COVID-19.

CDR3 amino acids: CASSQDGTGIGRTGELFF. In DNA, the CDR3 is TGTGCCAGCAGCCAAGATGGGACAGGGATTGGAAGGACCGGGGAGCTGTTTTTT. The V gene is TRBV3-1 (or the pseudogene TRBV3-2), the J gene TRBJ2-2, with TRBD1 matching 9 bases. Germline CDR1 LGHDT, CDR2 YNNKEL (reference sequence). With 0 bases clipped from V and 5 bases from J, the junction kept 10 bases outside the gene matches. CDR3 length: 18 amino acids.